The sequence of this T cell receptor beta chain was determined in a study of technical replicates of blood from a few donors. Profiled with immunoSEQ multiplex PCR; TCRdb holds only in-frame clones, not every one. The data hold around 72,000 clones, with over 95% observed a single time. The ends were cut back, 2 bases at V and 6 bases at J, with 12 bases in the middle. This CDR3 spans 13 amino acids. Germline CDR1 and CDR2: SGHDT and YYEEEE. Material for sequencing was T cells isolated from PBMCs. The sequence came from a human donor in good health. V usage is TRBV5-6 and J usage is TRBJ2-7; TRBD1 might be the D (5 bases). Here the CDR3 reads CASSLLGLGEQYF. In nucleotides, the CDR3 is TGTGCCAGCAGCTTACTGGGGCTGGGCGAGCAGTACTTC.